This record concerns one T cell receptor beta chain sequence. CD45RO-negative, CCR7-positively selected cells formed the naive CD8 fraction, excluding terminally differentiated effector memory CD45RA+ cells. The source of the sample is a study of shared clonotypes between healthy human individuals. The authors loaded around 220 ng DNA, around 30,000 T cell genomes, into sorted-subset replicate PCRs. Some clones are missing from TCRdb's copy, which holds only in-frame ones; the method was immunoSEQ multiplex PCR. The sample holds more than 2 million clones; over 85% are singletons and the top ten take about 1.6%. The CDR3 totals 15 residues. Germline CDR1 LNHNV, CDR2 YYDKDF (reference sequence). Trimming took 1 base from V and 7 from J, leaving 13 bases between them.

This clonotype was sampled from a man in his late teens or twenties in good health. Some clones in this sample may be carry-over from other donors' samples. The rearrangement uses TRBV15 and TRBJ1-4, with a possible D match to TRBD1 (6 bases). Material: naive CD8+ T cells from PBMCs. DNA for the CDR3: TGTGCCACCAGCAGAGGAGGGGGGGAAGGTGAAAAACTGTTTTTT. Translated, it gives CATSRGGGEGEKLFF.